A single T cell receptor beta chain is shown here with its context. Its specificity is not known. Germline V gene sequence: CDR1 MDHEN, CDR2 SYDVKM. The germline V and J ends were trimmed by 3 bases and 2 bases, with 14 bases remaining between them. This CDR3 spans 16 amino acids. The sample originates from a study of T cell responses to AZD1222 COVID-19 vaccine. Study-wide results and limits: Nearly half of spike-specific TCRs reportedly target variant regions that are unmutated in the B.1.351 and B.1.1.7 variants.

Sequencing used immunoSEQ multiplex PCR; TCRdb keeps in-frame clones, though not all of them. The repertoire holds 150,000 to 200,000 clones, with 90% to 95% as singletons. The sequence was obtained from an adult who received the AZD1222 COVID-19 vaccine. The rearrangement links TRBV28 to TRBJ1-5; the D is unclear. The source was peripheral blood, collected 28 days after the second AZD1222 dose. The CDR3 here is CASSFLTVRGNQPQHF. CDR3 nucleotides: TGTGCCAGCAGTTTCCTGACCGTGAGGGGCAATCAGCCCCAGCATTTT.